Each of the 16 T cell receptor beta chains below was sequenced from the same sample in a study of OX40 agonist ivuxolimab in advanced cancers. Using immunoSEQ multiplex PCR, the repertoire was profiled, and TCRdb retains in-frame clones only, with some absent. The sample consists of some 27,000 clones, 80% to 90% of them appearing once. The material was CD4+ or CD8+ T cells sorted from blood, obtained in a trial of the OX40 agonist ivuxolimab. The receptors come from an adult with an advanced solid tumor such as melanoma, head and neck, liver or kidney cancer.

On this clone: Other DNA sequences of this sample code for an identical CDR3. The chain has TRBV7-9 and TRBJ2-7; D is undetermined. In germline, CDR1 is SEHNR, CDR2 FQNEAQ (reference sequence). The CDR3 consists of 11 residues. Trimming pared 7 bases from V and 2 bases from J, leaving 6 bases between. The CDR3 sequence: CASTGTYEQYF. The CDR3 nucleotides are TGTGCCAGCACAGGAACCTACGAGCAGTACTTC.

The chain couples TRBV27 to TRBJ2-7, with 9 nucleotides matching TRBD1. V gave up 5 bases and J gave up 3 bases; unmatched junction bases: 8. Germline V lookup: CDR1 MNHEY, CDR2 SMNVEV (reference sequence). The CDR3 has 15 amino acids. In nucleotides, the CDR3 is TGTGCCAGCAGTACACCGGGACAGGGTTACTACGAGCAGTACTTC. It specifies CASSTPGQGYYEQYF.

The V and J genes are TRBV5-1 and TRBJ1-2; D is possibly TRBD1 (5 bases). V was trimmed by 2 bases and J by 4 bases, leaving 18 bases between them. The CDR3 contains 16 residues. The germline V gene encodes CDR1 SGHRS and CDR2 YFSETQ. The CDR3 protein is CASSFRNSRDVYGYTF. Written as DNA, the CDR3 is TGCGCCAGCAGCTTTCGAAATTCCAGGGATGTCTATGGCTACACCTTC.

This clone was seen more than once but under ten times. The CDR3 is CASSEGLANTYEQYF. CDR3 nucleotides: TGTGCCAGCAGTGAGGGACTAGCGAACACCTACGAGCAGTACTTC. This sequence joins TRBV6-1 and TRBJ2-7; 10 bases match TRBD2. Germline loops: CDR1 MNHNS, CDR2 SASEGT. This CDR3 has 15 amino acids. The junction had 4 bases not matched to a gene; V was cut back by 3 bases and J by 2 bases.

The V gene is TRBV7-2, the J gene TRBJ1-1, with D unresolved. The CDR3 contains 15 residues. Germline-derived CDR1 and CDR2 are SGHTA and FQGNSA. The germline V and J ends were trimmed by 0 bases and 2 bases, with 10 bases remaining between them. The CDR3 loop reads CASSLAGGLNTEAFF. The CDR3 DNA reads TGTGCCAGCAGCTTAGCCGGAGGCCTAAACACTGAAGCTTTCTTT.

The chain employs TRBV10-3 and TRBJ2-7; D ambiguous. Germline V gene sequence: CDR1 ENHRY, CDR2 SYGVKD. Trimming shortened V by 4 bases and J by 4 bases, and 5 bases separated the two germline ends. This CDR3 contains 11 residues. The CDR3 DNA reads TGTGCCATCAGTGGATCTTACGAGCAGTACTTC. The encoded protein is CAISGSYEQYF.

In its sample, this clone was seen once. The chain employs TRBV9 and TRBJ2-3; a possible D gene is TRBD2 (6 bases). The CDR3 covers 13 residues. V was shortened by 0 bases and J by 6 bases, with 8 bases between the two germline ends. Germline V lookup: CDR1 SGDLS, CDR2 YYNGEE. The CDR3: CASSVGGRDTQYF. The CDR3 DNA is TGTGCCAGCAGCGTAGGGGGGAGGGATACGCAGTATTTT.

V usage is TRBV2 and J usage is TRBJ1-4; 12 nucleotides align to TRBD1. Looked up from germline, CDR1 is SNHLY and CDR2 is FYNNEI. Trimming removed 3 bases from V and 8 bases from J; junction bases left unmatched: 4. The CDR3 runs to 15 residues. CDR3: CASSEGQGAWEKLFF. Written as DNA, the CDR3 is TGTGCCAGCAGTGAGGGACAGGGGGCGTGGGAAAAACTGTTTTTT.

The chain employs TRBV11-2 and TRBJ2-5; TRBD2 matches 10 bases. After removal of 5 bases from V and 5 bases from J, the junction contained 8 bases not matched to a gene. The germline CDR1 and CDR2 sequences are SGHAT and FQNNGV. This CDR3 contains 15 residues. CDR3: CASSPYQTSGETQYF. The CDR3 nucleotides read TGTGCCAGCAGCCCGTACCAGACTAGCGGGGAGACCCAGTACTTC.

The chain has TRBV28 and TRBJ2-5; perhaps TRBD1 as D (5 bases). The CDR3 contains 16 residues. The V gene lost 6 bases and the J gene lost 4 bases, with 21 bases spanning the gap. Looked up from germline, CDR1 is MDHEN and CDR2 is SYDVKM. CDR3 nucleotides: TGTGCCAGCAGCCCAGGGTTAAGGCGGTCCGGAGAGACCCAGTACTTC. As protein: CASSPGLRRSGETQYF. The variable domain in full, completed from reference TRBV28 and TRBJ2-5, reads DVKVTQSSRYLVKRTGEKVFLECVQDMDHENMFWYRQDPGLGLRLIYFSYDVKMKEKGDIPEGYSVSREKKERFSLILESASTNQTSMYLCASSPGLRRSGETQYFGPGTRLLVL.

The V and J genes are TRBV7-2 and TRBJ2-7; D gene ambiguous. The CDR3 is 13 amino acids. Per germline, CDR1 SGHTA and CDR2 FQGNSA. Trimming left V 5 bases short and J 5 bases short, with 13 bases between. CDR3 nucleotide sequence: TGTGCCAGCAGCATTACCCCGAGCGACGAGCAGTACTTC. Protein product: CASSITPSDEQYF.

This clone has only one observation. V is TRBV4-3 and J is TRBJ2-7; D may be TRBD1 or TRBD2 (5 bases each). Germline V gives CDR1 LGHNA, CDR2 YSLEER. The CDR3 totals 14 residues. V lost 0 bases to trimming and J lost 1 base, with 7 bases between them. The CDR3 coding sequence is TGCGCCAGCAGCCAAGATTGGGGGTCCTACGAGCAGTACTTC. It encodes CASSQDWGSYEQYF.

The rearrangement uses TRBV15 and TRBJ2-7, with 11 bases lining up with TRBD2. Germline V gene sequence: CDR1 LNHNV, CDR2 YYDKDF (reference sequence). The CDR3 has 17 amino acids. Germline trimming cut 1 base from V and 0 bases from J; bases unmatched to any gene: 5. The CDR3 here is CATSRGWGLADSYEQYF. The CDR3 DNA is TGTGCCACCAGCAGAGGATGGGGACTAGCGGACTCCTACGAGCAGTACTTC.

The chain couples TRBV6-6 to TRBJ2-7; D remains unclear. Germline-derived CDR1 and CDR2 are MNHNY and SVGAGI (reference sequence). This CDR3 has 15 amino acids. The germline V and J ends were trimmed by 2 bases and 7 bases, with 18 bases remaining between them. In nucleotides, the CDR3 is TGTGCCAGCAGTTACACCCCTCGGACGGCCGTGGAGCAGTACTTC. Translated, it gives CASSYTPRTAVEQYF.

This chain uses TRBV27 with TRBJ2-3; no definite D call. The V gene lost 6 bases and the J gene lost 2 bases, with 9 bases spanning the gap. The CDR3 totals 13 residues. Germline CDR1 and CDR2: MNHEY and SMNVEV (reference sequence). CDR3 DNA sequence: TGTGCCAGCAGCCGCTTATACACAGATACGCAGTATTTT. It translates to CASSRLYTDTQYF.

The V call is TRBV5-6, the J call TRBJ2-5, with 10 bases identical to TRBD1. Germline-derived CDR1 and CDR2 are SGHDT and YYEEEE. The CDR3 has 15 residues. The J segment lost 3 bases and the V segment lost 4 bases, leaving 6 bases of the junction unmatched. CDR3: CASSDGTGVKETQYF. The DNA of the CDR3 is TGTGCCAGCAGCGACGGGACAGGGGTGAAAGAGACCCAGTACTTC.